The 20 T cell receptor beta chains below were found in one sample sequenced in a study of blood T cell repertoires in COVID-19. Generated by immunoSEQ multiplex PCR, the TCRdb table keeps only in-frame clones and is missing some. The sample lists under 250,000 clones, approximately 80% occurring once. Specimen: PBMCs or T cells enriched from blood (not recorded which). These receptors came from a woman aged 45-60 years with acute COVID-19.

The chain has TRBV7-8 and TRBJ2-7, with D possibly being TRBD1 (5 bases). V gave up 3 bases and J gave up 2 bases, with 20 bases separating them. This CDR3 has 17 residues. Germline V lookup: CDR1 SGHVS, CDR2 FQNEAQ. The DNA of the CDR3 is TGTGCCAGCAGCTTTACTCTTGATTCGGACAAAACCTACGAGCAGTACTTC. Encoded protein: CASSFTLDSDKTYEQYF.

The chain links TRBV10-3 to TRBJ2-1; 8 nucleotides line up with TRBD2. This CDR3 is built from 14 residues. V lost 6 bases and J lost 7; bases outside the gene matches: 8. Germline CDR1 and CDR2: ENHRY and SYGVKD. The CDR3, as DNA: TGTGCCATCAGCGACAAACTAGCGGATAATGAGCAGTTCTTC. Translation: CAISDKLADNEQFF.

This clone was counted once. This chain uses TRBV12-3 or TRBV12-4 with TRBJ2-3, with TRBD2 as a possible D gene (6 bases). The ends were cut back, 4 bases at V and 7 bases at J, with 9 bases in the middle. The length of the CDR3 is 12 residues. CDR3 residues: CASSSGVYTQYF. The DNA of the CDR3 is TGTGCCAGCAGTTCGGGGGTTTATACGCAGTATTTT.

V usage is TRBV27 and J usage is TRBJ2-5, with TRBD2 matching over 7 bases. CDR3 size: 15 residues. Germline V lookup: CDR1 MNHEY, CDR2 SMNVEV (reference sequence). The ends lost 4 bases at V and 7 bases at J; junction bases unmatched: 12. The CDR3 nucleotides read TGTGCCAGCAGTTCGGGCGGGAGAGGAATTGGGACCCAGTACTTC. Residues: CASSSGGRGIGTQYF.

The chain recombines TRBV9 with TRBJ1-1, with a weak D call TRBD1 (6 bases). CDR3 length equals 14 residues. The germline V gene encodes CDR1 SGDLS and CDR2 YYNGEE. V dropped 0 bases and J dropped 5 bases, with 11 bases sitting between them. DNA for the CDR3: TGTGCCAGCAGCGTAGCGAGAACAGGGACTGAAGCTTTCTTT. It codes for CASSVARTGTEAFF.

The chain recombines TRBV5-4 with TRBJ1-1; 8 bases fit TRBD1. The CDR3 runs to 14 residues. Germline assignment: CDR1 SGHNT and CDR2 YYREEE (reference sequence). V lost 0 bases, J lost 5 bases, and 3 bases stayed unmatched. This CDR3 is CASSLGQGQTEAFF. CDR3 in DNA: TGTGCCAGCAGCTTGGGACAGGGGCAAACTGAAGCTTTCTTT.

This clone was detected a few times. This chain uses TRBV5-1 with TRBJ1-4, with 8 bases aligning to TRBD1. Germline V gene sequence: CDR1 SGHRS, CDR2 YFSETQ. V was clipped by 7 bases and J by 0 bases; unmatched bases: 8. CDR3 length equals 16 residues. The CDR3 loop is CASRLGTGTTNEKLFF. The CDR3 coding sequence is TGCGCCAGCCGACTAGGGACAGGCACAACTAATGAAAAACTGTTTTTT.

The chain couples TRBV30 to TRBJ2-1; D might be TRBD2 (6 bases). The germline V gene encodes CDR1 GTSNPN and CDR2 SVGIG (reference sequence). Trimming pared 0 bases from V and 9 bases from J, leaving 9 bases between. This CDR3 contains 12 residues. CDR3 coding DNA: TGTGCCTGGAGTGTACTAGCATCTGAGCAGTTCTTC. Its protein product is CAWSVLASEQFF.

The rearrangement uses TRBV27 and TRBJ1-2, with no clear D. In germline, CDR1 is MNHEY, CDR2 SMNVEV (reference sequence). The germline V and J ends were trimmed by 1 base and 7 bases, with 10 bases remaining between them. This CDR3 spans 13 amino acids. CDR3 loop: CASSLLRESGYTF. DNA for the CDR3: TGTGCCAGCAGTTTATTGAGGGAGAGTGGCTACACCTTC.

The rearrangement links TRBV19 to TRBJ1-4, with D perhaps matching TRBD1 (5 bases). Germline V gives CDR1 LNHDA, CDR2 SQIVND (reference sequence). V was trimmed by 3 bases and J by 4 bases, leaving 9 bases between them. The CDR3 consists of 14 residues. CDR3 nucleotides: TGTGCCAGTAGTATCTCAGGGAATAATGAAAAACTGTTTTTT. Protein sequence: CASSISGNNEKLFF.

The DNA of the CDR3 is TGTGCCAGCAGTACCCCGAGCGGAGGTAGTGAAAAACTGTTTTTT. Translation gives CASSTPSGGSEKLFF. This chain joins TRBV27 and TRBJ1-4; no firm D call. CDR3 length: 15 amino acids. Germline V CDR1 and CDR2: MNHEY, SMNVEV (reference sequence). The V end lost 5 bases, the J end lost 7 bases, and 17 bases lay between the germline ends.

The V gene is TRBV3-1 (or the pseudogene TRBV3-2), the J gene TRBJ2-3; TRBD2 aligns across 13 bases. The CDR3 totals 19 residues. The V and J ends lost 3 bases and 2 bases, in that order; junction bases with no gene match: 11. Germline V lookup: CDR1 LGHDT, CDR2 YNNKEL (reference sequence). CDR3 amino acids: CASSQVGLAGDSITDTQYF. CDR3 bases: TGTGCCAGCAGCCAGGTCGGACTAGCGGGGGACTCCATCACAGATACGCAGTATTTT.

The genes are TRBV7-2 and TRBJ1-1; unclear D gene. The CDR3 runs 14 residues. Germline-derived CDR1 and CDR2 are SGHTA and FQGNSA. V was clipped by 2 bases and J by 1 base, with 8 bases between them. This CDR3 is CASSLSIGNTEAFF. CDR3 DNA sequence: TGTGCCAGCAGCTTATCCATCGGGAACACTGAAGCTTTCTTT.

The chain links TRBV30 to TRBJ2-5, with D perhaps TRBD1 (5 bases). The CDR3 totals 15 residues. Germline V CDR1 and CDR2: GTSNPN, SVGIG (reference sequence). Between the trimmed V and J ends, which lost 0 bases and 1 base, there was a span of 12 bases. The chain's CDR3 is CAWSVQAGPQETQYF. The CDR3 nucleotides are TGTGCCTGGAGTGTACAGGCCGGGCCCCAAGAGACCCAGTACTTC.

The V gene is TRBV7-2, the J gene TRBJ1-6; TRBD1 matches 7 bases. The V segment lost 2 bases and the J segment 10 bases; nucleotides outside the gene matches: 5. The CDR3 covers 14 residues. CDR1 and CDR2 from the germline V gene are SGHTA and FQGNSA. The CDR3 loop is CASSLYRGSSPLHF. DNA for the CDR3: TGTGCCAGCAGCTTATACAGGGGAAGCTCACCCCTCCACTTT.

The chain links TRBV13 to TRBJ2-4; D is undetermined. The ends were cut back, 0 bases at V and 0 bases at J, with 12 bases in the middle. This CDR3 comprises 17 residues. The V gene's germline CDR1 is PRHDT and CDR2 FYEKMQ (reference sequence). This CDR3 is CASSLGVNLLAKNIQYF. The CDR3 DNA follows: TGTGCCAGCAGCTTAGGTGTCAACTTGCTAGCCAAAAACATTCAGTACTTC.

In DNA, the CDR3 is TGTGCCAGCTCACCACCCCCAGGGTACGAGCAGTACTTC. Its translation is CASSPPPGYEQYF. This chain uses TRBV18 with TRBJ2-7; D is possibly TRBD1 (5 bases). In germline, CDR1 is KGHSH, CDR2 LQKENI. V was shortened by 0 bases and J by 4 bases, with 7 bases between the two germline ends. The CDR3 has 13 residues.

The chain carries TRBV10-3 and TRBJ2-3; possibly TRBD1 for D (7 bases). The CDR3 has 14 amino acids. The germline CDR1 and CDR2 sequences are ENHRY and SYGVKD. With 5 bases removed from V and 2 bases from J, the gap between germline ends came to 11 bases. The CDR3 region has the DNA TGTGCCATCAGTCAGGGGGGACTCACAGATACGCAGTATTTT. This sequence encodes CAISQGGLTDTQYF.

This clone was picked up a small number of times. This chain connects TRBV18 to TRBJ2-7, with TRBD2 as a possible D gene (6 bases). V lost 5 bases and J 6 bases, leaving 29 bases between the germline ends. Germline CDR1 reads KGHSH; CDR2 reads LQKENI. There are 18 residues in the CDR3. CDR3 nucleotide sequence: TGTGCCAGCTCATTCTCCTCTGGAGGGACGGCGATTACGGGCGAGCAGTACTTC. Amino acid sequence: CASSFSSGGTAITGEQYF.

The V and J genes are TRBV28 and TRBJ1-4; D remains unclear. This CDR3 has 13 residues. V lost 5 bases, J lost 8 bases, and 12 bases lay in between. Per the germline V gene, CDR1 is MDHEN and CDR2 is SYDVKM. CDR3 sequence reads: CASSGPGGEKLFF. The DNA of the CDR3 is TGTGCCAGCAGTGGTCCCGGAGGGGAAAAACTGTTTTTT.